The source of this T cell receptor (beta chain) is a study of vaccination effects on CD4 cells after COVID-19. Whole-study findings and limits: Vaccine- and infection-induced clones showed marked clonal contraction late following vaccination. Early timepoints after infection were absent, and convalescent patients were few in the study.

The CDR3 runs 17 residues. CDR1 is LNHNV and CDR2 is YYDKDF in the germline V gene (reference sequence). V gave up 0 bases and J gave up 6 bases, with 21 bases separating them. ViraFEST expansion of antigen-specific CD4+ T cells with viral peptide pools preceded sequencing. Between days 9 and 11 of culture, CD4+ T cells were separated out. By PCR, the person was confirmed to have had SARS-CoV-2 infection between March and December 2020. For each well, 1.5 million to 2 million PBMC were cultured with about 10 IU/ml IL-2 and around 9.1 ug/ml peptides. This clone turned up a few times. The antigen remains undetermined. Assay used: immunoSEQ multiplex PCR; TCRdb lists only in-frame clones, some missing. In the table there are 40,000 to 50,000 clones, about 68% of which are singletons.

The sequence came from a human donor who had a prior SARS-CoV-2 infection. Material: CD4+ T cells from PBMCs cultured with a peptide pool, obtained before COVID-19 vaccination. The gene calls are TRBV15 and TRBJ2-7; the D gene is possibly TRBD1 (5 bases). The CDR3 sequence is CATSREETRVVSGEQYF. Written as DNA, the CDR3 is TGTGCCACCAGCAGAGAGGAAACCAGGGTCGTATCGGGCGAGCAGTACTTC.